These 23 T cell receptor beta chains share one sample of origin, sequenced in a study of OX40 agonist ivuxolimab in advanced cancers. The method was immunoSEQ multiplex PCR; TCRdb's version includes in-frame clones alone and lacks a portion of them. The sample has tens of thousands of clones; roughly four fifths are singletons. The sequencing here drew on CD4+ or CD8+ T cells sorted from blood, taken in a trial of the OX40 agonist ivuxolimab. These receptors all stem from an adult with an advanced solid tumor such as melanoma, head and neck, liver or kidney cancer.

The J gene is TRBJ2-1, the V gene TRBV5-4, with 7 bases matching TRBD1. Germline CDR1 is SGHNT and CDR2 is YYREEE (reference sequence). V shed 7 bases and J 9 bases; nucleotides not matched to a gene: 7. The CDR3 sequence is 12 residues long. As DNA, the CDR3 is TGTGCCAGCCAGGGGGAGTTAGTTGAGCAGTTCTTC. Translation gives CASQGELVEQFF.

CDR3 DNA sequence: TGCGCCAGCAGCCCGGGCAGTGCCGCGGACAATGAGCAGTTCTTC. Amino acid sequence: CASSPGSAADNEQFF. The chain carries TRBV5-1 and TRBJ2-1; no firm D call. V was trimmed by 4 bases and J by 5 bases, leaving 16 bases between them. CDR3 length equals 15 residues. Germline CDR1 is SGHRS and CDR2 is YFSETQ.

The chain carries TRBV5-1 and TRBJ2-3; TRBD2 might be the D (7 bases). CDR3 length equals 15 residues. Trimming left V 7 bases short and J 1 base short, with 16 bases between. The germline gives CDR1 SGHRS, CDR2 YFSETQ. CDR3 bases: TGCGCCAGCGGCGTGGGGGGGCAGGGCACAGATACGCAGTATTTT. Amino acids: CASGVGGQGTDTQYF.

This clone was seen only once. The rearrangement joins TRBV5-8 to TRBJ1-6, with D perhaps TRBD1 (5 bases). The CDR3 sequence is 13 residues long. V was trimmed by 7 bases and J by 14 bases, leaving 19 bases between them. Germline loops: CDR1 SGHTS, CDR2 YDEGEE. CDR3 DNA: TGTGCCAGCGTCCGGGGCCAGGGTTTGGCCCTCCACTTT. Encoded protein: CASVRGQGLALHF.

V gene TRBV2 combines with J gene TRBJ1-5, with TRBD1 as a possible D gene (5 bases). This CDR3 is built from 16 residues. The germline CDR1 and CDR2 sequences are SNHLY and FYNNEI. Trimming cost V 5 bases and J 10 bases, with 24 bases left between them. This chain's CDR3 is CASSTRVGRGIQPQHF. Written as DNA, the CDR3 is TGTGCCAGCAGTACGCGGGTGGGAAGGGGAATTCAACCCCAGCATTTT.

CDR3 bases: TGTGCCAGCAGGACCGGGCCTCGGGACTCACCCCTCCACTTT. Protein sequence: CASRTGPRDSPLHF. The rearrangement uses TRBV6-1 and TRBJ1-6; D possibly corresponds to TRBD1 (5 bases). The CDR3 is 14 residues long. Trimming took off 6 bases at V and 10 bases at J, with 16 bases between the two ends. Germline V gene sequence: CDR1 MNHNS, CDR2 SASEGT.

The V gene is TRBV7-7, the J gene TRBJ1-1; no firm D call. Trimming cost V 2 bases and J 1 base, with 5 bases left between them. The germline V gene encodes CDR1 SSHAT and CDR2 FNYEAQ (reference sequence). The CDR3 contains 13 residues. This CDR3 is CASSLRENTEAFF. The CDR3, as DNA: TGTGCCAGCAGCTTACGGGAGAACACTGAAGCTTTCTTT.

The rearrangement joins TRBV2 to TRBJ2-3; D not resolved. The ends were cut back, 5 bases at V and 5 bases at J, with 8 bases in the middle. Germline-derived CDR1 and CDR2 are SNHLY and FYNNEI. This CDR3 is built from 12 residues. CDR3 region: CASSWSVDTQYF. The CDR3 bases are TGTGCCAGCAGTTGGTCGGTAGATACGCAGTATTTT.

The rearrangement joins TRBV7-2 to TRBJ2-3; no reliable D call. Germline V gene lookup returns CDR1 SGHTA and CDR2 FQGNSA. This CDR3 has 15 residues. Trimming left V 2 bases short and J 2 bases short, with 11 bases between. In DNA, the CDR3 is TGTGCCAGCAGCTTATCCCCCGACCCCACAGATACGCAGTATTTT. It is translated as CASSLSPDPTDTQYF.

The chain recombines TRBV27 with TRBJ2-7, with TRBD1 as a possible D gene (5 bases). The V gene lost 5 bases and the J gene lost 3 bases, with 8 bases spanning the gap. Looked up from germline, CDR1 is MNHEY and CDR2 is SMNVEV (reference sequence). The CDR3 has 12 amino acids. The CDR3 protein is CASSADSYEQYF. CDR3 sequence (DNA): TGTGCCAGCAGTGCAGACAGCTACGAGCAGTACTTC.

The chain carries TRBV19 and TRBJ1-5, with unresolved D. Looked up from germline, CDR1 is LNHDA and CDR2 is SQIVND (reference sequence). The V end lost 0 bases, the J end lost 0 bases, and 3 bases lay between the germline ends. The CDR3 is 14 residues long. In DNA, the CDR3 is TGTGCCAGTAGTATAGAGTCTAGCAATCAGCCCCAGCATTTT. Protein product: CASSIESSNQPQHF.

The V gene is TRBV4-1, the J gene TRBJ2-1; TRBD1 agrees at 7 bases. V lost 2 bases, J lost 6 bases, and 4 bases stayed unmatched. The CDR3 is made up of 14 amino acids. Germline V gene data show CDR1 as MGHRA and CDR2 as YSYEKL. The CDR3: CASSQTGQINEQFF. The CDR3 DNA sequence: TGCGCCAGCAGCCAAACGGGACAGATCAATGAGCAGTTCTTC.

This chain's CDR3 is CAISGKQGGEQYF. Here the CDR3 DNA reads TGTGCCATCAGTGGAAAACAGGGAGGTGAGCAGTACTTC. The chain uses TRBV10-3 and TRBJ2-7; D could derive from TRBD1 or TRBD2 (6 bases each). V was trimmed by 4 bases and J by 7 bases, leaving 14 bases between them. Germline V gene data show CDR1 as ENHRY and CDR2 as SYGVKD. The length of the CDR3 is 13 residues.

The chain is built from TRBV30 and TRBJ2-7; D gene ambiguous. Looked up from germline, CDR1 is GTSNPN and CDR2 is SVGIG (reference sequence). This CDR3 is 16 amino acids long. The V and J ends lost 3 bases and 3 bases respectively, with 21 bases between them. CDR3 protein: CAWRALSADQDYEQYF. The CDR3 bases are TGTGCCTGGAGAGCCCTGTCGGCAGACCAAGACTACGAGCAGTACTTC. Full variable domain (outside the CDR3, taken from reference TRBV30 and TRBJ2-7): SQTIHQWPATLVQPVGSPLSLECTVEGTSNPNLYWYRQAAGRGLQLLFYSVGIGQISSEVPQNLSASRPQDRQFILSSKKLLLSDSGFYLCAWRALSADQDYEQYFGPGTRLTVT.

The chain couples TRBV9 to TRBJ2-2; D is possibly TRBD1 or TRBD2 (6 bases each). V was pared by 4 bases and J by 5 bases, with 18 bases between. Germline-derived CDR1 and CDR2 are SGDLS and YYNGEE. The CDR3 totals 16 residues. As DNA, the CDR3 is TGTGCCAGCAGCCCCGACGATGGGGGGCGAACCGGGGAGCTGTTTTTT. Amino acid sequence: CASSPDDGGRTGELFF.

This clone was picked up one time. A read error may produce the germline difference seen at one junction end. The chain uses TRBV19 and TRBJ2-1; the D is unclear. CDR1 and CDR2 (germline): LNHDA, SQIVND (reference sequence). This CDR3 comprises 12 residues. The CDR3 here is CASSIATGGAVF. Written as DNA, the CDR3 is TGTGCCAGTAGTATAGCTACGGGTGGTGCAGTCTTC.

The J gene is TRBJ2-7, the V gene TRBV6-5; TRBD2 matches at 8 bases. Losses at the gene ends were 2 bases for V and 6 bases for J; bases not matched to a gene: 6. CDR3 length: 14 residues. Germline CDR1 reads MNHEY; CDR2 reads SVGAGI. CDR3 DNA sequence: TGTGCCAGCAGTTACATCGCGGGAGGATCCGAGCAGTACTTC. This gives the protein CASSYIAGGSEQYF.

DNA of the CDR3: TGTGCCAGCAGCCAAGGGGACAGGGGGATAACTGGGGCCAACGTCCTGACTTTC. Translating it yields CASSQGDRGITGANVLTF. The chain has TRBV4-2 and TRBJ2-6; 11 bases are a match to TRBD1. Unmatched junction bases numbered 4, after V lost 1 base and J lost 2 bases. The CDR3 runs to 18 residues. CDR1 is LGHNA, CDR2 YNFKEQ, per germline.

V and J are TRBV5-6 and TRBJ1-5; no reliable D call. Germline V gives CDR1 SGHDT, CDR2 YYEEEE. V lost 2 bases, J lost 0 bases, and 6 bases lay in between. The length of the CDR3 is 14 residues. The CDR3 region is CASSLTFSNQPQHF. The CDR3, as DNA: TGTGCCAGCAGCTTAACATTTAGCAATCAGCCCCAGCATTTT.

The chain combines TRBV2 with TRBJ2-7; 10 bases agree with TRBD2. CDR3 length: 12 residues. Losses at the gene ends were 7 bases for V and 6 bases for J; bases not matched to a gene: 3. The germline CDR1 and CDR2 sequences are SNHLY and FYNNEI. The CDR3 DNA follows: TGTGCCAGCACCCGGACTAGCGGCGAGCAGTACTTC. Translating it yields CASTRTSGEQYF. The complete variable domain, with remaining parts taken from reference TRBV2 and TRBJ2-7, reads EPEVTQTPSHQVTQMGQEVILRCVPISNHLYFYWYRQILGQKVEFLVSFYNNEISEKSEIFDDQFSVERPDGSNFTLKIRSTKLEDSAMYFCASTRTSGEQYFGPGTRLTVT.

The chain joins TRBV5-1 to TRBJ1-1, with D possibly being TRBD1 (6 bases). Trimming removed 2 bases at V and 4 bases at J, with 9 bases between. This CDR3 region has 13 residues. Looked up from germline, CDR1 is SGHRS and CDR2 is YFSETQ. CDR3 protein: CASSLNRATEAFF. DNA for the CDR3: TGCGCCAGCAGCTTAAACAGGGCCACTGAAGCTTTCTTT.

This sequence joins TRBV14 and TRBJ2-1, with TRBD2 matching over 9 bases. This CDR3 spans 18 amino acids. The germline V gene has CDR1 SGHDN and CDR2 FVKESK. With 3 bases clipped from V and 1 base from J, the junction kept 10 bases outside the gene matches. Here the CDR3 DNA reads TGTGCCAGCAGCCATATCGGTAGCGGGAGTGGATCCTACAATGAGCAGTTCTTC. Its protein product is CASSHIGSGSGSYNEQFF.

The V and J genes are TRBV20-1 and TRBJ2-1; 7 bases fit TRBD2. Per germline, CDR1 DFQATT and CDR2 SNEGSKA (reference sequence). The CDR3 has 11 residues. V lost 6 bases to trimming and J lost 10 bases; unmatched junction nucleotides: 6. The CDR3 is CSASLALEQFF. The CDR3 DNA reads TGCAGTGCATCACTAGCGCTAGAGCAGTTCTTC.